Below, one T cell receptor beta chain is given with its context. Its antigen is not identified. This specimen belongs to a study of CD8 T cells in ankylosing spondylitis. Overall study results and limits: In ankylosing spondylitis blood, a motif of roughly 8 highly homologous TCR beta variants appeared characteristic. Matched synovial fluid from ankylosing spondylitis patients was reported to be enriched for disease-linked clones. CD8+ cells made up the disease-linked clones, which were relatively rare in peripheral blood. Before this, some motif variants had been reported in reactive arthritis synovial fluid and blood.

5'-RACE, quantitative and with molecular barcodes, yielded the TCR beta libraries. TCRdb independently ran MiXCR on the 5' RACE reads; one entry per CDR3 protein. The profile shows approximately 400,000 distinct CDR3 sequences, about 15% of them singletons. This sequence originates from a male donor with ankylosing spondylitis. The specimen was blood, either unsorted or a sorted T cell fraction (not recorded which).

Here the CDR3 reads CASSRGLAGASEQYF. CDR3 sequence (DNA): TGTGCCAGCAGCCGTGGTTTAGCGGGAGCCTCCGAGCAGTACTTC. The rearrangement links TRBV3-1 to TRBJ2-7, with 9 positions matching TRBD2. V shed 4 bases and J 6 bases; nucleotides not matched to a gene: 10. Germline V gives CDR1 LGHDT, CDR2 YNNKEL (reference sequence). The CDR3 runs to 15 residues.